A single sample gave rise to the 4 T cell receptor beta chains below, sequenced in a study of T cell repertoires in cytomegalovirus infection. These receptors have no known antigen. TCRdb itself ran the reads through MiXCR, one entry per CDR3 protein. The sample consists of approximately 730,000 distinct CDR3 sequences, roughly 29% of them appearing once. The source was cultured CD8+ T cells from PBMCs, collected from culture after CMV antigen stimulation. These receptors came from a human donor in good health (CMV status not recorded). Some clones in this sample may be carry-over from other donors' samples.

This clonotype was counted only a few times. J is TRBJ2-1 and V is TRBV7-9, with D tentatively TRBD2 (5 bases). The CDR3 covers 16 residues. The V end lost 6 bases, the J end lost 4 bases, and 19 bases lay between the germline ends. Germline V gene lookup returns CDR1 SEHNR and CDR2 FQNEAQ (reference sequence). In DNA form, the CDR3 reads TGTGCCAGCAGTTTCCCTCCCGGGATAAATTACAATGAGCAGTTCTTC. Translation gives CASSFPPGINYNEQFF.

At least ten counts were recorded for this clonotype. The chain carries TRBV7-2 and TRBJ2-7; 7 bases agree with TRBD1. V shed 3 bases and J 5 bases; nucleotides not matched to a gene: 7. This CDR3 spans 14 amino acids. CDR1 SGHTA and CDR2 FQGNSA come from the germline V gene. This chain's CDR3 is CASSFSTGMDEQYF. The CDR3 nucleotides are TGTGCCAGCAGCTTCTCGACAGGGATGGACGAGCAGTACTTC.

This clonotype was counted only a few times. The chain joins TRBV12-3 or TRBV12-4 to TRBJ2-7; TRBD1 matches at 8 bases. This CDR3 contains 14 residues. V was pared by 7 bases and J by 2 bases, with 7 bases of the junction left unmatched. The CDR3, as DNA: TGTGCCAGCATTGGGACAGGCAATACCTACGAGCAGTACTTC. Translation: CASIGTGNTYEQYF.

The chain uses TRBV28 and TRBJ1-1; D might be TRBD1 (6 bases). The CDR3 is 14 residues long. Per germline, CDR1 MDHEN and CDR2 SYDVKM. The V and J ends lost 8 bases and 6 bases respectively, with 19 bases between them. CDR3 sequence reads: CASSEDRKGPEAFF. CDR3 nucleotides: TGTGCCAGCTCGGAGGACAGAAAGGGCCCTGAAGCTTTCTTT. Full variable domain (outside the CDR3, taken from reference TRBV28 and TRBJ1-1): DVKVTQSSRYLVKRTGEKVFLECVQDMDHENMFWYRQDPGLGLRLIYFSYDVKMKEKGDIPEGYSVSREKKERFSLILESASTNQTSMYLCASSEDRKGPEAFFGQGTRLTVV.